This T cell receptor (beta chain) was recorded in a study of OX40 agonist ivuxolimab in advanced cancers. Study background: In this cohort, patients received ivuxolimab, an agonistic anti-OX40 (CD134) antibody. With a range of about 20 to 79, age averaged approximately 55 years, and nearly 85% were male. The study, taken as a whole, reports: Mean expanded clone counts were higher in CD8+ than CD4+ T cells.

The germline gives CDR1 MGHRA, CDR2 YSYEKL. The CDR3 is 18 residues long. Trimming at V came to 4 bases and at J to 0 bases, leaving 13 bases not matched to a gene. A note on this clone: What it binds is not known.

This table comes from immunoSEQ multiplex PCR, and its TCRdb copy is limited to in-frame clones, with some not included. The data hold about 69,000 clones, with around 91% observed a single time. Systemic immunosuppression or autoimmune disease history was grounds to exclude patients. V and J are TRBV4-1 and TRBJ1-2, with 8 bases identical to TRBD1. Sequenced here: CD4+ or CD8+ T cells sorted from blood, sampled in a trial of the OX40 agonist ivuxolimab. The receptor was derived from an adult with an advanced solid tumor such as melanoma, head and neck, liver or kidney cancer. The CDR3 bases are TGCGCCAGCAGCCTATCGGACAGGGTGGGAGATACTAACTATGGCTACACCTTC. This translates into CASSLSDRVGDTNYGYTF.